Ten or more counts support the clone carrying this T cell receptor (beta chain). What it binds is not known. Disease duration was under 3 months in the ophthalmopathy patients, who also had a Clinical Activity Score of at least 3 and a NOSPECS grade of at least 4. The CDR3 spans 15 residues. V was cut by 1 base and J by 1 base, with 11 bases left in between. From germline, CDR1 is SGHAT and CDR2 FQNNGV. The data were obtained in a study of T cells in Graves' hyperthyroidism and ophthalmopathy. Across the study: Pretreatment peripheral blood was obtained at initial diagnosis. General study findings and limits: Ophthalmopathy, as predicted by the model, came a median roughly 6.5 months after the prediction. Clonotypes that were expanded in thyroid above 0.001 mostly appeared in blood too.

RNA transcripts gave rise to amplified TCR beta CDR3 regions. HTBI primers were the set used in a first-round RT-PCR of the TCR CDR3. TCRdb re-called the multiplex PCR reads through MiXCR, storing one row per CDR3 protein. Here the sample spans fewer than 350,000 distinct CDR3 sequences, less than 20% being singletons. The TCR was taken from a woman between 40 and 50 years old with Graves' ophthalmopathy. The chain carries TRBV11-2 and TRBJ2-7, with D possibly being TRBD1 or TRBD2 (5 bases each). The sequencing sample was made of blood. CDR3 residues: CASSLVRDGSYEQYF. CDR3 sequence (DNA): TGTGCCAGCAGCTTAGTACGGGACGGATCCTACGAGCAGTACTTC. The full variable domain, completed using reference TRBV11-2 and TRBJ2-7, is EAGVAQSPRYKIIEKRQSVAFWCNPISGHATLYWYQQILGQGPKLLIQFQNNGVVDDSQLPKDRFSAERLKGVDSTLKIQPAKLEDSAVYLCASSLVRDGSYEQYFGPGTRLTVT.